This entry features one T cell receptor beta chain sequence. Antigen specificity is unknown. The data stem from a study of cytomegalovirus exposure and HLA in healthy donors. In the study overall: In an early release, HLA-typed donors contributed tens of millions of unique TCR sequences.

The CDR3 length is 13 residues. The V end was cut by 7 bases, the J end by 3 bases, with 12 bases between. CDR1 is SNHLY, CDR2 FYNNEI, per germline. Findings and limits, study-wide: The productive fraction for most TCR beta V segments was about 87% or about 30% in an earlier analysis. Many donors carried some public TCRs, although rarity characterized most TCR sequences. Reports showed the classifier diagnosing cytomegalovirus status with high specificity and sensitivity.

The PCR contained 60 Vbeta and 13 Jbeta primers. Some clones are missing from TCRdb's copy, which holds only in-frame ones; the method was immunoSEQ multiplex PCR. The sample has 100,000 to 150,000 clones; roughly three fifths are singletons. This receptor was taken from a woman aged 40 to 49 in good health and CMV-seropositive. Sequencing was carried out using PBMCs. This sequence joins TRBV2 and TRBJ1-1; D ambiguous. The CDR3 DNA is TGTGCCAGCACACTGGGGAGGGACACTGAAGCTTTCTTT. Translating gives CASTLGRDTEAFF.